The present T cell receptor beta chain was sequenced within a study of blood T cell repertoires in COVID-19 (dated by TCRdb to about 2020). Looking at the study overall: The collaborator samples originated in the United States, Italy and Spain and spanned the acute and convalescent phases of COVID-19. The material from the prospective study consisted of cDNA or gDNA derived from T cells, B-cell-depleted T cells, or PBMCs. Subjects who had been exposed to COVID-19, were actively infected with it, or had recovered from it provided the deeply sampled blood TCRbeta repertoires that made up the dataset. The repertoires were released in a freely available public database meant as a resource for research on the immune response to SARS-CoV-2. The samples were drawn from the first 160 participants of the ongoing ImmuneRACE study and from over 950 subjects provided by 6 global collaborators. Nearly every sample came with metadata listing a de-identified subject ID, COVID-19 status, age in years and sex. Where available, HLA class I and class II types were obtained from metadata supplied by the sample provider rather than from assay-based typing. Broader findings and caveats from the paper: How much clinical and demographic metadata was included differed by source and by participant, and the metadata was provided uncurated.

Each collaborating institution followed its own protocols to collect whole blood in K2EDTA tubes. For TCRbeta analysis, collaborators shipped samples in one of three forms: frozen whole blood, isolated PBMCs, or DNA extracted from either of those sample types. TCRbeta CDR3 regions were amplified from genomic DNA using the immunoSEQ Assay, a bias-controlled multiplex PCR. The original pipeline was this. The number of nucleated cells in each sample was estimated from the amplification of reference gene primers within the assay. To quantify the absolute abundance of each unique TCRbeta CDR3 rearrangement, sequence reads were collapsed and filtered. Productive Simpson clonality was computed per sample as the square root of Simpson's diversity index over productive rearrangements. As stored in TCRdb, this immuneACCESS dataset retains in-frame rearrangements with V and J assigned. A fraction of the clones does not appear; measured against another copy, unresolved V genes explain less than half of the discrepancy, and the remainder lacks a known reason. The D gene and trimming were derived from the DNA, and the V and J assignments and clone size from that table. Across this sample there are roughly 230,000 clones, with around four fifths seen only once. Jointly, the top ten make up around 8.1% of the sample.

Only a few counts were recorded for this clone. Its antigen has not been determined. No base quality information exists; no much larger clone differs at one position. Sequencing was carried out using peripheral blood. The sequence derives from a man aged 35-49 years with active or convalescent COVID-19.

The CDR3: CASSLAPQGNNEKLFF. In nucleotide form, the sequence is TGCGCCAGCAGCTTGGCACCACAGGGTAATAATGAAAAACTGTTTTTT. The V and J genes are TRBV5-1 and TRBJ1-4; the D segment could be TRBD1, given 6 matching bases. Spanning cysteine to phenylalanine, the CDR3 consists of 16 amino acids. Just CDR3 DNA is preserved here, 48 bases in frame from base 1. Sequences SGHRS (CDR1) and YFSETQ (CDR2) are obtained from the germline V gene. Between the V and J ends, shortened by 0 bases and 4 bases respectively, the junction contains 13 bases. With the rest looked up from the reference TRBV5-1 and TRBJ1-4 genes rather than sequenced, the full variable domain is KAGVTQTPRYLIKTRGQQVTLSCSPISGHRSVSWYQQTPGQGLQFLFEYFSETQRNKGNFPGRFSGRQFSNSRSEMNVSTLELGDSALYLCASSLAPQGNNEKLFFGSGTQLSVL.